The sequence of this T cell receptor beta chain was determined in a study of T-cell reconstitution after alpha-beta-depleted transplantation in children. The library targeted TCRbeta and was prepared with unique molecular identifiers. A single record per CDR3 protein comes from TCRdb applying MiXCR to the PCR reads. The data show fewer than 450,000 distinct CDR3 sequences, 16% seen once. CDR1 and CDR2 (germline): SGHTA, FQGTGA. The CDR3 is made up of 15 amino acids. V lost 4 bases, J lost 8 bases, and 9 bases stayed unmatched. The sequence was collected from a male patient between 2 and 15 years old who had a stem cell transplant for acute lymphoblastic leukemia, so the T cells may come from the graft donor. This chain joins TRBV7-3 and TRBJ2-2; 8 nucleotides match TRBD1. The sample was PBMCs, mostly from graft donor cells, taken 360 days after TCRalphabeta/CD19-depleted stem cell transplant. CDR3 residues: CASSSGTGGVGELFF. In DNA form, the CDR3 reads TGTGCCAGCAGCTCAGGGACAGGCGGAGTGGGGGAGCTGTTTTTT.